This TCR beta chain was retrieved from a study of blood T cell repertoires in COVID-19. Study-level information: Samples representing acute and convalescent COVID-19 were sourced from the United States, Italy and Spain.

Recruits, aged about 18 to 95 years, lived in 25 or so US areas. Two negative PCRs, clearance, or symptom resolution were required of recovered Cohort 3 donors. With V trimmed by 4 bases and J by 5 bases, 8 bases remained unmatched. Germline V lookup: CDR1 SGHRS, CDR2 YFSETQ. This CDR3 comprises 14 residues. In the original processing: Quantification of nucleated cells was approximated via reference gene primer amplification. Measured with immunoSEQ multiplex PCR; TCRdb has only the in-frame clones, and not every one. V and J calls plus clone size are reproduced from that table; the DNA served to infer D and trimming. The table lists approximately 280,000 clones, roughly 85% of them singletons.

The chain combines TRBV5-1 with TRBJ2-5, with 7 bases that match TRBD1. The specimen sequenced was PBMCs or T cells enriched from blood (not recorded which). This clonotype originated in a middle-aged woman who had recovered from COVID-19. The CDR3, as DNA: TGCGCCAGCAGCACCGACAGGGCCTTGGAGACCCAGTACTTC. Amino acids: CASSTDRALETQYF.